Listed below are T cell receptor beta chains from one sample, sequenced in a study of shared clonotypes between healthy human individuals. The table came from immunoSEQ multiplex PCR; TCRdb's copy has only in-frame clones and leaves some out. This sample carries some 1 million clones, 65% to 75% of them seen once, and the ten largest clones take approximately 1.5%. The sequenced sample consisted of memory CD4+ T cells sorted from blood. The receptors shown here come from a man aged 18 to 29 in good health. CDR3s leave out the opening cysteine and the closing phenylalanine or tryptophan. The order of the fields is V gene, J gene, CDR3 protein.

V gene: TRBV9; J gene: TRBJ2-2; CDR3 protein: ASSAVTSGTGELF
V gene: TRBV19; J gene: TRBJ2-1; CDR3 protein: ASSIPGLKSYNEQF
V gene: TRBV28; J gene: TRBJ1-1; CDR3 protein: ASSLAAGWRTEAF
V gene: TRBV7-6; J gene: TRBJ2-7; CDR3 protein: ASSQLPGDPGLYEQY
V gene: TRBV18; J gene: TRBJ1-5; CDR3 protein: ASSPGLDQPQH
V gene: TRBV7-2; J gene: TRBJ2-2; CDR3 protein: ASSLDGTRIPGELF
V gene: TRBV11-2; J gene: TRBJ1-1; CDR3 protein: ASSFTGQPFTEAF
V gene: TRBV5-5; J gene: TRBJ2-1; CDR3 protein: ASSAVAGVYNEQF
V gene: TRBV7-9; J gene: TRBJ1-2; CDR3 protein: ASSPNLDGYT
V gene: TRBV7-2; J gene: TRBJ1-1; CDR3 protein: ASSSPPGGTEAF
V gene: TRBV19; J gene: TRBJ1-3; CDR3 protein: ASQMGFKANTIY
V gene: TRBV13; J gene: TRBJ2-5; CDR3 protein: ASSLAGAAVVETQY
V gene: TRBV2; J gene: TRBJ2-1; CDR3 protein: ASTTSGNEQF